Each of the 25 T cell receptor beta chains below was sequenced from the same sample in a study of brain T cells in children with intractable seizures. Specified time point: blood from clinic visit 5 months post-surgery; TSC patient then seizure free. The protocol was immunoSEQ multiplex PCR, while the TCRdb copy is restricted to in-frame clones and leaves out a portion. The data contain about 350,000 clones, approximately 93% of them singletons. This specimen consisted of peripheral blood, obtained 4 to 5 months after surgery. The source of these receptors is a boy in the first two years of life with tuberous sclerosis and intractable seizures.

The chain recombines TRBV3-1 (or the pseudogene TRBV3-2) with TRBJ2-3; D remains unclear. CDR3 size: 13 residues. Per the germline V gene, CDR1 is LGHDT and CDR2 is YNNKEL (reference sequence). Trimming shortened V by 2 bases and J by 0 bases, and 3 bases separated the two germline ends. In nucleotides, the CDR3 is TGTGCCAGCAGCCAAAGAAGCACAGATACGCAGTATTTT. Protein: CASSQRSTDTQYF.

The V gene is TRBV10-3, the J gene TRBJ2-1, with TRBD2 matching 8 bases. CDR3 length equals 16 residues. Germline CDR1 and CDR2: ENHRY and SYGVKD. The ends lost 0 bases at V and 5 bases at J; junction bases unmatched: 6. The CDR3 protein is CAISESRTSLHNEQFF. For the CDR3, the DNA is TGTGCCATCAGTGAGTCGAGGACTAGCCTCCACAATGAGCAGTTCTTC.

This clone showed up many times. Written as DNA, the CDR3 is TGTGCCAGTGGCCGCAGGGTGAATAGCAATCAGCCCCAGCATTTT. It translates to CASGRRVNSNQPQHF. The chain is built from TRBV19 and TRBJ1-5; a weak D match, TRBD1 (5 bases). Germline CDR1 is LNHDA and CDR2 is SQIVND (reference sequence). The CDR3 length is 15 residues. Trimming took off 8 bases at V and 0 bases at J, with 14 bases between the two ends.

This clone has a single count. The chain links TRBV3-1 (or the pseudogene TRBV3-2) to TRBJ2-5; 9 bases line up with TRBD2. With 4 bases clipped from V and 2 bases from J, the junction kept 11 bases outside the gene matches. The germline CDR1 and CDR2 sequences are LGHDT and YNNKEL (reference sequence). The CDR3 is 17 amino acids. In nucleotides, the CDR3 is TGTGCCAGCAGCCTCGCAGGGGGGAGCGGGGGGCAAGAGACCCAGTACTTC. Translating it yields CASSLAGGSGGQETQYF.

The chain uses TRBV2 and TRBJ1-5; D is perhaps TRBD1 (6 bases). Germline V gene data show CDR1 as SNHLY and CDR2 as FYNNEI. Trimming took 3 bases from V and 5 from J, leaving 11 bases between them. This CDR3 region has 14 residues. The CDR3 region is CASSEGGPDQPQHF. The CDR3 DNA sequence: TGTGCCAGCAGTGAGGGGGGGCCGGATCAGCCCCAGCATTTT. The entire variable domain, with the rest obtained from reference TRBV2 and TRBJ1-5, is as follows: EPEVTQTPSHQVTQMGQEVILRCVPISNHLYFYWYRQILGQKVEFLVSFYNNEISEKSEIFDDQFSVERPDGSNFTLKIRSTKLEDSAMYFCASSEGGPDQPQHFGDGTRLSIL.

V is TRBV7-9 and J is TRBJ2-3, with D unresolved. Per germline, CDR1 SEHNR and CDR2 FQNEAQ (reference sequence). The CDR3 spans 15 residues. V gave up 5 bases and J gave up 2 bases, with 14 bases separating them. The CDR3 region is CASSPRASTTDTQYF. CDR3 nucleotides: TGTGCCAGCAGCCCGAGAGCATCCACCACAGATACGCAGTATTTT.

The J gene is TRBJ1-3, the V gene TRBV6-4, with 7 nucleotides matching TRBD1. CDR1 and CDR2 from the germline V gene are MRHNA and SNTAGT. CDR3 length equals 14 residues. The ends lost 7 bases at V and 4 bases at J; junction bases unmatched: 7. The CDR3, as DNA: TGTGCCAGCATCCTCACAGGGGTCGGAAACACCATATATTTT. It encodes CASILTGVGNTIYF.

The rearrangement uses TRBV19 and TRBJ2-1; 13 nucleotides agree with TRBD2. J lost 6 bases, V lost 6 bases, and 8 bases had no gene match. Germline CDR1 reads LNHDA; CDR2 reads SQIVND (reference sequence). The CDR3 runs to 16 residues. CDR3 nucleotides: TGTGCCAGTAGGGACCGTGGACTAGCGGGGGCCAATGAGCAGTTCTTC. Its protein is CASRDRGLAGANEQFF. Full variable domain (missing parts from reference TRBV19 and TRBJ2-1): DGGITQSPKYLFRKEGQNVTLSCEQNLNHDAMYWYRQDPGQGLRLIYYSQIVNDFQKGDIAEGYSVSREKKESFPLTVTSAQKNPTAFYLCASRDRGLAGANEQFFGPGTRLTVL.

J is TRBJ2-7 and V is TRBV10-2; TRBD1 matches at 7 bases. Germline lookup yields CDR1 WSHSY and CDR2 SAAADI. This CDR3 has 14 amino acids. The V and J ends lost 5 bases and 0 bases, in that order; junction bases with no gene match: 4. The CDR3 spells CASSRQGNSYEQYF. The DNA of the CDR3 is TGCGCCAGCAGTCGACAGGGCAACTCCTACGAGCAGTACTTC.

The chain combines TRBV7-2 with TRBJ2-3; 8 nucleotides agree with TRBD2. CDR3 size: 14 residues. Germline values: CDR1 SGHTA, CDR2 FQGNSA. V shed 7 bases and J 5 bases; nucleotides not matched to a gene: 8. The CDR3 DNA reads TGTGCCAGCATCGATAGCGGGGTCGTAGATACGCAGTATTTT. It codes for CASIDSGVVDTQYF. Full variable domain (missing parts from reference TRBV7-2 and TRBJ2-3): GAGVSQSPSNKVTEKGKDVELRCDPISGHTALYWYRQSLGQGLEFLIYFQGNSAPDKSGLPSDRFSAERTGGSVSTLTIQRTQQEDSAVYLCASIDSGVVDTQYFGPGTRLTVL.

The V and J genes are TRBV9 and TRBJ1-5; possibly TRBD1 for D (6 bases). This CDR3 region has 14 residues. V lost 4 bases, J lost 6 bases, and 14 bases lay in between. Germline values: CDR1 SGDLS, CDR2 YYNGEE. The CDR3 coding sequence is TGTGCCAGCAGCTCCTCCCGGGGGCCTCAGCCCCAGCATTTT. Translated, it gives CASSSSRGPQPQHF.

The V and J genes are TRBV19 and TRBJ1-5, with 7 bases that match TRBD1. J gave up 3 bases and V 5 bases, and 13 bases lay outside the gene matches. The CDR3 runs to 17 residues. Germline V CDR1 and CDR2: LNHDA, SQIVND (reference sequence). The CDR3 reads CASSGLGTAILNQPQHF. For the CDR3, the DNA is TGTGCCAGTAGTGGGCTCGGGACAGCTATTCTCAATCAGCCCCAGCATTTT.

V is TRBV5-1 and J is TRBJ2-3; TRBD2 matches 16 bases. The length of the CDR3 is 18 residues. With V trimmed by 4 bases and J by 1 base, 6 bases remained unmatched. Looked up from germline, CDR1 is SGHRS and CDR2 is YFSETQ. The CDR3 protein is CASSLGTSGRARTDTQYF. In nucleotides, the CDR3 is TGCGCCAGCAGCCTCGGGACTAGCGGGAGGGCCCGCACAGATACGCAGTATTTT.

The chain links TRBV7-9 to TRBJ2-7, with D perhaps TRBD2 (6 bases). The germline V gene has CDR1 SEHNR and CDR2 FQNEAQ (reference sequence). CDR3 length equals 15 residues. The germline V and J ends were trimmed by 1 base and 1 base, with 11 bases remaining between them. In DNA, the CDR3 is TGTGCCAGCAGCTTAGGGGAGGCCACATCCTACGAGCAGTACTTC. Protein sequence: CASSLGEATSYEQYF. Full variable domain (outside the CDR3, taken from reference TRBV7-9 and TRBJ2-7): DTGVSQNPRHKITKRGQNVTFRCDPISEHNRLYWYRQTLGQGPEFLTYFQNEAQLEKSRLLSDRFSAERPKGSFSTLEIQRTEQGDSAMYLCASSLGEATSYEQYFGPGTRLTVT.

The chain has TRBV7-9 and TRBJ2-1; TRBD2 agrees at 16 bases. CDR3 length equals 19 residues. J lost 8 bases, V lost 1 base, and 11 bases had no gene match. Per germline, CDR1 SEHNR and CDR2 FQNEAQ (reference sequence). In DNA form, the CDR3 reads TGTGCCAGCAGCTTAGTCGGGACTAGCGGGAGGGCCTCCTCCCATGAGCAGTTCTTC. Amino acid sequence: CASSLVGTSGRASSHEQFF.

V usage is TRBV5-4 and J usage is TRBJ2-7; TRBD1 might be the D (5 bases). Deletions cut 6 bases from V and 2 bases from J, with 15 bases between. This CDR3 is 14 amino acids long. Germline V gene sequence: CDR1 SGHNT, CDR2 YYREEE (reference sequence). The CDR3 DNA is TGTGCCAGCAACGCTATGACAGTTCCCTACGAGCAGTACTTC. Its translation: CASNAMTVPYEQYF.

The chain couples TRBV5-1 to TRBJ2-1, with unresolved D. The CDR3 contains 13 residues. The V end lost 6 bases, the J end lost 4 bases, and 11 bases lay between the germline ends. Germline CDR1 SGHRS, CDR2 YFSETQ. CDR3 in amino acids: CASTPVEYNEQFF. Here the CDR3 DNA reads TGCGCCAGCACCCCAGTCGAGTACAATGAGCAGTTCTTC.

With regard to this clone: Other DNA sequences in the same sample also yield this CDR3. The chain joins TRBV18 to TRBJ2-7; D not resolved. V was clipped by 3 bases and J by 1 base, with 4 bases between them. Germline V CDR1 and CDR2: KGHSH, LQKENI. The CDR3 covers 12 residues. This CDR3 is CASSPGSYEQYF. In DNA, the CDR3 is TGTGCCAGCTCACCCGGTTCCTACGAGCAGTACTTC.

This clone appeared a few times. The genes are TRBV9 and TRBJ2-1, with 7 nucleotides matching TRBD1. J was trimmed by 5 bases and V by 4 bases; bases with no gene match: 15. CDR1 SGDLS and CDR2 YYNGEE come from the germline V gene. The CDR3 sequence is 17 residues long. CDR3 coding DNA: TGTGCCAGCAGCCCCGTAGATCGAACAGGGGATAACAATGAGCAGTTCTTC. Its protein is CASSPVDRTGDNNEQFF.

The J gene is TRBJ2-2, the V gene TRBV28, with 11 bases that match TRBD2. V shed 5 bases, J shed 4 bases, and the junction held 9 bases outside the gene matches. From germline, CDR1 is MDHEN and CDR2 SYDVKM. This CDR3 has 17 amino acids. CDR3 sequence (DNA): TGTGCCAGCAGTCAATATAGCGGGAGGGCGGGCACCGGGGAGCTGTTTTTT. Protein sequence: CASSQYSGRAGTGELFF.

V and J are TRBV5-1 and TRBJ2-2; D may be TRBD2 (6 bases). Germline V gives CDR1 SGHRS, CDR2 YFSETQ. V lost 4 bases and J lost 3, with 19 bases in between. CDR3 size: 17 residues. CDR3 loop: CASSPPVSGYDTGELFF. The CDR3 DNA follows: TGCGCCAGCAGCCCCCCGGTTAGCGGTTATGACACCGGGGAGCTGTTTTTT.

This sequence joins TRBV7-8 and TRBJ2-7; tentatively, D is TRBD1 (6 bases). V lost 4 bases and J lost 6, with 22 bases in between. The CDR3 has 16 residues. Per germline, CDR1 SGHVS and CDR2 FQNEAQ. CDR3 nucleotide sequence: TGTGCCAGCAGCTCGCCGACAGGAGGCGGTTTTGGCGAGCAGTACTTC. It yields the protein CASSSPTGGGFGEQYF.

The chain couples TRBV4-1 to TRBJ1-2; D gene unclear. Germline values: CDR1 MGHRA, CDR2 YSYEKL. Deletions cut 5 bases from V and 0 bases from J, with 10 bases between. The CDR3 has 14 amino acids. CDR3 in amino acids: CASSSGKTNYGYTF. The DNA for the CDR3 is TGCGCCAGCAGCTCCGGGAAAACTAACTATGGCTACACCTTC.

Here the CDR3 reads CASSLSATGVNEQFF. The DNA for the CDR3 is TGTGCCAGCAGTTTATCTGCGACAGGGGTGAATGAGCAGTTCTTC. The rearrangement links TRBV27 to TRBJ2-1; 8 positions agree with TRBD1. Germline loops: CDR1 MNHEY, CDR2 SMNVEV (reference sequence). This CDR3 has 15 amino acids. The ends lost 0 bases at V and 7 bases at J; junction bases unmatched: 5.

The chain combines TRBV7-2 with TRBJ2-2; 9 nucleotides line up with TRBD2. The CDR3 length is 16 residues. The J segment lost 4 bases and the V segment lost 6 bases, leaving 9 bases of the junction unmatched. Germline loops: CDR1 SGHTA, CDR2 FQGNSA. CDR3 coding DNA: TGTGCCAGCAGATACTCTAGCGGGAAGGGCACCGGGGAGCTGTTTTTT. As protein: CASRYSSGKGTGELFF. Together with reference TRBV7-2 and TRBJ2-2, the CDR3 gives the full variable domain: GAGVSQSPSNKVTEKGKDVELRCDPISGHTALYWYRQSLGQGLEFLIYFQGNSAPDKSGLPSDRFSAERTGGSVSTLTIQRTQQEDSAVYLCASRYSSGKGTGELFFGEGSRLTVL.